This T cell receptor beta chain appears in the sequencing data of a study of T cells in Graves' hyperthyroidism and ophthalmopathy. Template material for amplifying TCR beta CDR3 regions consisted of RNA transcripts. The study used the HTBI primer set for a first-round RT-PCR of the TCR CDR3. TCRdb recomputed calls from the multiplex PCR reads with MiXCR, one row per CDR3 protein. Among about 150,000 distinct CDR3 sequences listed, roughly a fifth were seen once. Study-wide findings and caveats: The majority of expanded thyroid clonotypes above 0.001 also appeared in blood.

The V end lost 6 bases, the J end lost 9 bases, and 11 bases lay between the germline ends. Germline V gives CDR1 MNHNS, CDR2 SASEGT. The CDR3 has 11 amino acids. This clonotype was observed many times. The antigen is undetermined. Sequencing used blood. J is TRBJ1-2 and V is TRBV6-1; D gene unclear. The source is a woman aged 45 to 65 with Graves' hyperthyroidism that later progressed to Graves' ophthalmopathy. The CDR3 coding sequence is TGTGCCAGCAGCGATTTGTGGAGCTACACCTTC. It codes for CASSDLWSYTF.